The 13 T cell receptor beta chains below come from one sample, sequenced in a study of Ad26.COV2.S vaccination and SARS-CoV-2 variants. Data came from immunoSEQ multiplex PCR; TCRdb stores just in-frame clones and leaves some out. The sample lists around 300,000 clones; 85% to 90% were seen once. Treatment defined: approximately 18 received Ad26.COV2.S at low or high dose, single or two shots; about 5 received placebo; per-sample allocation not given. Material that was analyzed had been drawn on day 63 after the first vaccine or placebo injection. The sequences come from peripheral blood, collected in a trial of Ad26.COV2.S vaccine versus placebo. These receptors all come from a person between 18 and 60 years old who received the Ad26.COV2.S COVID-19 vaccine or a placebo.

This chain joins TRBV3-1 (or the pseudogene TRBV3-2) and TRBJ2-2; D is possibly TRBD1 (5 bases). CDR3 length: 16 amino acids. Per germline, CDR1 LGHDT and CDR2 YNNKEL (reference sequence). Trimming removed 0 bases at V and 4 bases at J, with 12 bases between. CDR3 in DNA: TGTGCCAGCAGCCAAGATCTTGGGGCAACCACCGGGGAGCTGTTTTTT. Translation gives CASSQDLGATTGELFF.

The chain couples TRBV4-3 to TRBJ1-4; D perhaps matches TRBD1 (6 bases). The CDR3 spans 16 residues. With 0 bases removed from V and 3 bases from J, the gap between germline ends came to 11 bases. The germline V gene has CDR1 LGHNA and CDR2 YSLEER. CDR3 amino acids: CASSQDWQGPNEKLFF. CDR3 DNA: TGCGCCAGCAGCCAAGACTGGCAGGGGCCTAATGAAAAACTGTTTTTT.

The genes are TRBV27 and TRBJ1-1; D not resolved. Germline V gives CDR1 MNHEY, CDR2 SMNVEV (reference sequence). The CDR3 extends over 16 amino acids. V was clipped by 5 bases and J by 1 base, with 17 bases between them. DNA of the CDR3: TGTGCCAGCAGTCCTGCCTCTCGAGGGCAGAACACTGAAGCTTTCTTT. Encoded protein: CASSPASRGQNTEAFF.

This chain connects TRBV19 to TRBJ2-1; 10 bases match TRBD1. The CDR3 sequence is 15 residues long. Germline assignment: CDR1 LNHDA and CDR2 SQIVND (reference sequence). Trimming at V came to 7 bases and at J to 1 base, leaving 4 bases not matched to a gene. This CDR3 reads CASTPDRGSYNEQFF. The CDR3 bases are TGTGCCAGTACCCCGGACAGGGGGTCCTACAATGAGCAGTTCTTC.

The chain is built from TRBV5-1 and TRBJ2-7; the match to TRBD1 covers 9 bases. Germline loops: CDR1 SGHRS, CDR2 YFSETQ. Trimming at V came to 4 bases and at J to 1 base, leaving 0 bases not matched to a gene. The CDR3 runs 13 residues. CDR3 DNA sequence: TGCGCCAGCAGCGGGACAGGGTCCTACGAGCAGTACTTC. This gives the protein CASSGTGSYEQYF.

This chain connects TRBV6-2 or TRBV6-3 to TRBJ2-5; 7 bases fit TRBD2. Germline V gene lookup returns CDR1 MNHEY and CDR2 SVGEGT. J lost 6 bases, V lost 2 bases, and 9 bases had no gene match. The CDR3 has 15 residues. The CDR3 loop is CASSYPRGRVQTQYF. The CDR3 bases are TGTGCCAGCAGTTACCCTCGGGGGAGGGTGCAGACCCAGTACTTC.

The chain uses TRBV7-9 and TRBJ2-1, with a possible D match to TRBD2 (7 bases). The CDR3 is made up of 14 amino acids. V shed 1 base and J shed 11 bases, with 15 bases lying between them. The germline V gene has CDR1 SEHNR and CDR2 FQNEAQ (reference sequence). For the CDR3, the DNA is TGTGCCAGCAGCTTAGAAGGGGGGGAAAGACAGCAGTTCTTC. This codes for CASSLEGGERQQFF.

The chain employs TRBV7-2 and TRBJ2-1; TRBD2 matches at 13 bases. This CDR3 contains 18 residues. Germline trimming cut 1 base from V and 7 bases from J; bases unmatched to any gene: 10. Germline assignment: CDR1 SGHTA and CDR2 FQGNSA. DNA of the CDR3: TGTGCCAGCAGCTTAGTGCCCCTACTAGCGGGGGGGCGAAATGAGCAGTTCTTC. It specifies CASSLVPLLAGGRNEQFF.

The V gene is TRBV10-3, the J gene TRBJ1-4, with TRBD1 as a possible D gene (5 bases). V dropped 2 bases and J dropped 8 bases, with 9 bases sitting between them. The CDR3 has 13 residues. Germline CDR1 reads ENHRY; CDR2 reads SYGVKD. The CDR3 sequence: CAISERGREKLFF. The CDR3, as DNA: TGTGCCATCAGTGAGAGGGGTCGGGAAAAACTGTTTTTT.

The CDR3 region is CASSPTRTGGYGYTF. Here the CDR3 DNA reads TGTGCCAGCTCACCTACGAGGACAGGGGGCTATGGCTACACCTTC. The chain is built from TRBV18 and TRBJ1-2; 10 bases match TRBD1. This CDR3 comprises 15 residues. V trimming: 3 bases; J trimming: 4 bases; junction bases outside the gene matches: 5. The germline V gene encodes CDR1 KGHSH and CDR2 LQKENI.

The chain links TRBV7-9 to TRBJ1-2; D is unclear. The germline V and J ends were trimmed by 1 base and 0 bases, with 6 bases remaining between them. The CDR3 extends over 14 amino acids. The germline CDR1 and CDR2 sequences are SEHNR and FQNEAQ (reference sequence). Written as DNA, the CDR3 is TGTGCCAGCAGCTTAGACAGAGCTAACTATGGCTACACCTTC. The encoded protein is CASSLDRANYGYTF.

V gene TRBV18 combines with J gene TRBJ2-7; 9 nucleotides line up with TRBD1. Germline trimming cut 2 bases from V and 4 bases from J; bases unmatched to any gene: 9. This CDR3 has 16 residues. CDR1 KGHSH and CDR2 LQKENI come from the germline V gene. The CDR3 DNA sequence: TGTGCCAGCTCACCAGACCTGGGACAGGGAAGGTACGAGCAGTACTTC. Amino acids: CASSPDLGQGRYEQYF.

The rearrangement uses TRBV6-1 and TRBJ1-6; 10 nucleotides match TRBD1. The CDR3 sequence is 15 residues long. From germline, CDR1 is MNHNS and CDR2 SASEGT. The V and J ends lost 2 bases and 10 bases, in that order; junction bases with no gene match: 5. In DNA, the CDR3 is TGTGCCAGCAGTGAACCCCGGACAGGGGGATCACCCCTCCACTTT. Its translation: CASSEPRTGGSPLHF.